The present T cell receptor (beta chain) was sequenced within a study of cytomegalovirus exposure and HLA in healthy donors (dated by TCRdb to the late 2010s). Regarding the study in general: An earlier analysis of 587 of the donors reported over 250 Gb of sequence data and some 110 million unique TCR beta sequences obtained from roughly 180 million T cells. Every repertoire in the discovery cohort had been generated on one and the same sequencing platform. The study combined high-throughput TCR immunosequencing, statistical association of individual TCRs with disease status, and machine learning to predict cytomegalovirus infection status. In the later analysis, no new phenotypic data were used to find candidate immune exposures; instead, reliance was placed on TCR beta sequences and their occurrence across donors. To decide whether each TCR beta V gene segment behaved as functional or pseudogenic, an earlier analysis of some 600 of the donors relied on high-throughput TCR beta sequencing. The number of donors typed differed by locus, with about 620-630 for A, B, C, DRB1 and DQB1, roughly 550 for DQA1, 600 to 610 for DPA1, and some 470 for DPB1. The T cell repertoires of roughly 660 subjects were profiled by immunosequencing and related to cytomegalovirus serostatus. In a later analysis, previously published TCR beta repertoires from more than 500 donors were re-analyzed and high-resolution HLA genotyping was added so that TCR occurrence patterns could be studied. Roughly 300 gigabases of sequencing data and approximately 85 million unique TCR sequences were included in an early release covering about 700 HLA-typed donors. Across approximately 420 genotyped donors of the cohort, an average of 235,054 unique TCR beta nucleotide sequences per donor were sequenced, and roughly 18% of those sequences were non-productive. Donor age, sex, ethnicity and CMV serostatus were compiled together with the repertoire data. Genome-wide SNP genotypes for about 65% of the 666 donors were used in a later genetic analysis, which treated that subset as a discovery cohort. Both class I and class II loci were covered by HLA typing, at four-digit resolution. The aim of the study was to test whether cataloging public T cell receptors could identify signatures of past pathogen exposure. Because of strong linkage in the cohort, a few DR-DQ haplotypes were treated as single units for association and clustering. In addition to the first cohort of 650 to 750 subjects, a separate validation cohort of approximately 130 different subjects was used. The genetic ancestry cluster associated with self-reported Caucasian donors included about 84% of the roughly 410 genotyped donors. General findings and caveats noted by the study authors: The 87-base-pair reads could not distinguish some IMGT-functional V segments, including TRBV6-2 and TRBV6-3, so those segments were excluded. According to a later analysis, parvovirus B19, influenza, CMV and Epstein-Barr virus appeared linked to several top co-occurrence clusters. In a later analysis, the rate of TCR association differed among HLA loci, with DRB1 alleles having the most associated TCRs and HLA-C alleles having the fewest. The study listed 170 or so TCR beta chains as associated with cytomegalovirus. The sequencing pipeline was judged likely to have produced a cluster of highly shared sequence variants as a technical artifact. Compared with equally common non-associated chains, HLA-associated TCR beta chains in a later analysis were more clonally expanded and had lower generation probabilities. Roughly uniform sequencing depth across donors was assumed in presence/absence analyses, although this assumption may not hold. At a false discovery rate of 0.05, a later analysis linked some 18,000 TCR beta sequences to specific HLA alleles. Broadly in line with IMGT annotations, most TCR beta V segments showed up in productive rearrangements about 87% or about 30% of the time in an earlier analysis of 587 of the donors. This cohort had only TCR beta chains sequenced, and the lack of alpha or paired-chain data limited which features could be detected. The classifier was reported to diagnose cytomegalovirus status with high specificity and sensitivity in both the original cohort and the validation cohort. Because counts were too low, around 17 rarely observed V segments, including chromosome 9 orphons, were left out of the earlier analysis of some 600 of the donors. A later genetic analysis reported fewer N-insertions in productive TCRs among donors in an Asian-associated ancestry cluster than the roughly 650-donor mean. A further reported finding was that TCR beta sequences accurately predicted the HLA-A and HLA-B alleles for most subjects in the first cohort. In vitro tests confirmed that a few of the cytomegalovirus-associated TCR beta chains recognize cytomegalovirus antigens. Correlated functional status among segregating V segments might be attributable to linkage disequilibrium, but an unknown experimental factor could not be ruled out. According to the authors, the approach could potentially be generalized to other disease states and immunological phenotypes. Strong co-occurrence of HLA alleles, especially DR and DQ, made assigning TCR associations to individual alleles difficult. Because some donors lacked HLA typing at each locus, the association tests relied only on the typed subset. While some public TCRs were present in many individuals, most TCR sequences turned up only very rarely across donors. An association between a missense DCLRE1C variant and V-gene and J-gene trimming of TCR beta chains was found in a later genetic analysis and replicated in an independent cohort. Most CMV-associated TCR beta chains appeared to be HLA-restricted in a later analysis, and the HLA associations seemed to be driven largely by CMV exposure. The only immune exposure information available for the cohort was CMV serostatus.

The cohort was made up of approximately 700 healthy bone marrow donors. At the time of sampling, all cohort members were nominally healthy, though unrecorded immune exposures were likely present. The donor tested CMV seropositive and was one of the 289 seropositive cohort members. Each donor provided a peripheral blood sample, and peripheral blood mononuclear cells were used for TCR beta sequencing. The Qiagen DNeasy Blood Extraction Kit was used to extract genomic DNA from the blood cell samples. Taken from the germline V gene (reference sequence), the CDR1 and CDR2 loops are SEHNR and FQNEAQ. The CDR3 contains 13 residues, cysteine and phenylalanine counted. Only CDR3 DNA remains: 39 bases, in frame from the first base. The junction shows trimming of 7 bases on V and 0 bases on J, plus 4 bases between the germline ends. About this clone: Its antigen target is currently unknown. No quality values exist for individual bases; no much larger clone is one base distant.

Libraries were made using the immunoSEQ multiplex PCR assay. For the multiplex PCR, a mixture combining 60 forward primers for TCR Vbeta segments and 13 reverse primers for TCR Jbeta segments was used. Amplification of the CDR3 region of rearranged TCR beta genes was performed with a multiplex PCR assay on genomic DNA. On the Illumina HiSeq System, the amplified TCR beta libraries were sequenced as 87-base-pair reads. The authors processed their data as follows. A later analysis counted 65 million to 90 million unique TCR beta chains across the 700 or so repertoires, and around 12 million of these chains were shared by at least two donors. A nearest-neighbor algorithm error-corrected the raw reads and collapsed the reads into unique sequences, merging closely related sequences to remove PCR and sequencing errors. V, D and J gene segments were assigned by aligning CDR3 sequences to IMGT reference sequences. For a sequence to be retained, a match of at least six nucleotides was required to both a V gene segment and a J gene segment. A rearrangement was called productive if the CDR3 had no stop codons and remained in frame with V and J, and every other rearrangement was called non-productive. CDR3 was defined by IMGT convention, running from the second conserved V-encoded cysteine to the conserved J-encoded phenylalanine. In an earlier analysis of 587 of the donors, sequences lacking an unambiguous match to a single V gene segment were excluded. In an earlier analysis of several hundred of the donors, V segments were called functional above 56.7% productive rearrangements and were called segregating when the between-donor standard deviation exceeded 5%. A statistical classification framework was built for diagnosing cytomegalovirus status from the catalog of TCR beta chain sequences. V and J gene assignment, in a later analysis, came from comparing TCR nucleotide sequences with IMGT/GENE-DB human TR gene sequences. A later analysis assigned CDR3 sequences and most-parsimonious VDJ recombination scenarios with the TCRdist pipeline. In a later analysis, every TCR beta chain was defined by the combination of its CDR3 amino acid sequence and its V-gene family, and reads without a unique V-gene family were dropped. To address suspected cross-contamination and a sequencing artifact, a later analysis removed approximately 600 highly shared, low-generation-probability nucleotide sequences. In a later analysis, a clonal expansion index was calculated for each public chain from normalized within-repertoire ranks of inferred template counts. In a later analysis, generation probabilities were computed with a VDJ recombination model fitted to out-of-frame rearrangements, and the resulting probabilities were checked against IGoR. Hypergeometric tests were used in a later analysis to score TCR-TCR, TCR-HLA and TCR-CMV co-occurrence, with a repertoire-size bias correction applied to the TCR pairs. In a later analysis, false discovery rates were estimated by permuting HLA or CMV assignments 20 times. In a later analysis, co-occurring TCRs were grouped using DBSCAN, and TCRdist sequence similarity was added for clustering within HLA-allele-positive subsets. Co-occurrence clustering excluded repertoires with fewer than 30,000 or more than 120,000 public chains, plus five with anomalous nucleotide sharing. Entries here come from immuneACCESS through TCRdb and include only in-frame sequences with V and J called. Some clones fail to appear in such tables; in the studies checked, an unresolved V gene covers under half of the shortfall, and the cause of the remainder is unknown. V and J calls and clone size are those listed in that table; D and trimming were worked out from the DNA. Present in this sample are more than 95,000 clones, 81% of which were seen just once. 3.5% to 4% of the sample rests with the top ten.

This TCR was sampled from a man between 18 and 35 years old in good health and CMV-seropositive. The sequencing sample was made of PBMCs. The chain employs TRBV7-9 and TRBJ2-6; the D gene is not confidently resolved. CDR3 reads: CASTLSGANVLTF. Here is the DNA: TGTGCCAGCACTCTCTCTGGGGCCAACGTCCTGACTTTC.